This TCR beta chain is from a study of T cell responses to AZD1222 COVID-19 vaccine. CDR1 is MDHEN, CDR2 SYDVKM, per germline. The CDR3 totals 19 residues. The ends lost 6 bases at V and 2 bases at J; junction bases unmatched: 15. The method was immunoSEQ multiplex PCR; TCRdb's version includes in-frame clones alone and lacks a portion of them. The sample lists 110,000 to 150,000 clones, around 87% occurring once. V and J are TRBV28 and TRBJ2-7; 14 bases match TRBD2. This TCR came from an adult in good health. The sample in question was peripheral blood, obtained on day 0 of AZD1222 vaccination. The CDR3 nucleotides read TGTGCCAGCAGCCTCCTGCCCTGGACTAGCGGGAGGACTACCTACGAGCAGTACTTC. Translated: CASSLLPWTSGRTTYEQYF. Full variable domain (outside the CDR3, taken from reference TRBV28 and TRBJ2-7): DVKVTQSSRYLVKRTGEKVFLECVQDMDHENMFWYRQDPGLGLRLIYFSYDVKMKEKGDIPEGYSVSREKKERFSLILESASTNQTSMYLCASSLLPWTSGRTTYEQYFGPGTRLTVT.